The source of this T cell receptor beta chain is a study of early T cells in non-severe SARS-CoV-2 infection (dated by TCRdb to 2020 to 2022). Background for the entire study: TCR sequencing used bulk RNA from unsorted whole blood, so alpha and beta chains could not be paired. The paper as a whole reports these results and caveats: Matching against VDJdb was skewed toward anti-spike CD8 responses, likely underestimated virus-specific expansions, and missed private and CD4 specificities.

As encoded in the germline V gene, CDR1 is SGHVS while CDR2 is FQNEAQ. The CDR3 starts with the cysteine, ends with the phenylalanine, and has 16 residues. Only the CDR3 region is kept as DNA, spanning 48 bases read in frame from base 1. Clipping removes 2 bases from V and 2 bases from J, with 6 as the unmatched junction base count. Library construction relied on 5' RACE. Sequencing was carried out with a NextSeq 500. To correct for sequencing error and PCR bias, the TCR library protocol tagged individual cDNA molecules with unique molecular identifiers. TCR alpha and beta chains were both sequenced, and the abundances of alpha and beta sequences in each sample were closely correlated with each other. Regarding the original processing steps: Decombinator V4 was used to annotate TCR sequences for V gene, J gene and CDR3. TCRs were defined as expanded if a significant change between any two time points was detected under a Poisson model with p below 0.0001. Abundances of TCRs were expressed as counts per million after normalisation to the total number of TCRs sequenced in each sample. TRAV1-2 paired with TRAJ12, TRAJ20 or TRAJ33 defined MAIT TCRs, while TRAV10 paired with TRAJ18 defined iNKT TCRs. VDJdb, accessed 1 November 2021, was searched for CMV, EBV and SARS-CoV-2 annotated TCRs, with TCRs annotated for multiple antigens excluded. TCRdb reworked the public reads: Q25 trimming with fastp, MiXCR clone assembly, productive beta chains retained. For every CDR3 protein sequence, its rows merge into one entry that carries the most common genes and DNA. The V and J calls shown here were made by TCRdb, not taken from the authors' results. This sample is represented by under 70,000 distinct CDR3 sequences; 11% of them were singletons. The ten biggest clones cover 3.5% to 4% of the sample.

The study was a case-control design nested within a healthcare worker cohort in London, UK, with weekly nasopharyngeal swab PCR tests and blood sampling. Healthcare workers were recruited during the week of the UK lockdown, between 23 and 31 March 2020, and followed weekly for up to roughly 15 weeks. Details on this clonotype: Its cognate antigen has yet to be identified. Within one base of it there is no much larger clone, and no base qualities were kept.

Here the chain combines TRBV7-8 and TRBJ2-1, with TRBD2 identical over 7 junction bases. Sequences were obtained from whole blood. This TCR was recovered from an adult who was a healthcare worker with PCR-confirmed SARS-CoV-2 infection or an uninfected control (not recorded which). The DNA sequence follows: TGTGCCAGCAGCTTACAGCGGGATGTTGCCTACAATGAGCAGTTCTTC. The resulting protein is CASSLQRDVAYNEQFF.